This TCR beta chain was identified during a study of response to subunit inactivated influenza vaccine. General study results and limits: After each seasonal influenza vaccination, few new T cells are recruited, the authors suggested.

This clonotype showed up just a few times. No antigen is known for it. This could be a read error, since a much larger clone is one nucleotide away. TCRdb ran MiXCR on the RT-PCR reads and lists one entry per CDR3 protein. Among 500,000 to 650,000 distinct CDR3 sequences, less than 8% were seen once, and the ten largest hold 10% to 15%. The germline gives CDR1 MDHEN, CDR2 SYDVKM. CDR3 length equals 14 residues. V was pared by 3 bases and J by 2 bases, with 11 bases between. The material sequenced was PBMCs from blood, taken 23 to 25 months after vaccination. The sequence was obtained from a man between 50 and 69 years old who received an inactivated influenza vaccine. The rearrangement joins TRBV28 to TRBJ2-7; no reliable D call. The CDR3 sequence is CASSFLGVAYEQYF. CDR3 DNA: TGTGCCAGCAGTTTCCTGGGTGTGGCCTACGAGCAGTACTTC.